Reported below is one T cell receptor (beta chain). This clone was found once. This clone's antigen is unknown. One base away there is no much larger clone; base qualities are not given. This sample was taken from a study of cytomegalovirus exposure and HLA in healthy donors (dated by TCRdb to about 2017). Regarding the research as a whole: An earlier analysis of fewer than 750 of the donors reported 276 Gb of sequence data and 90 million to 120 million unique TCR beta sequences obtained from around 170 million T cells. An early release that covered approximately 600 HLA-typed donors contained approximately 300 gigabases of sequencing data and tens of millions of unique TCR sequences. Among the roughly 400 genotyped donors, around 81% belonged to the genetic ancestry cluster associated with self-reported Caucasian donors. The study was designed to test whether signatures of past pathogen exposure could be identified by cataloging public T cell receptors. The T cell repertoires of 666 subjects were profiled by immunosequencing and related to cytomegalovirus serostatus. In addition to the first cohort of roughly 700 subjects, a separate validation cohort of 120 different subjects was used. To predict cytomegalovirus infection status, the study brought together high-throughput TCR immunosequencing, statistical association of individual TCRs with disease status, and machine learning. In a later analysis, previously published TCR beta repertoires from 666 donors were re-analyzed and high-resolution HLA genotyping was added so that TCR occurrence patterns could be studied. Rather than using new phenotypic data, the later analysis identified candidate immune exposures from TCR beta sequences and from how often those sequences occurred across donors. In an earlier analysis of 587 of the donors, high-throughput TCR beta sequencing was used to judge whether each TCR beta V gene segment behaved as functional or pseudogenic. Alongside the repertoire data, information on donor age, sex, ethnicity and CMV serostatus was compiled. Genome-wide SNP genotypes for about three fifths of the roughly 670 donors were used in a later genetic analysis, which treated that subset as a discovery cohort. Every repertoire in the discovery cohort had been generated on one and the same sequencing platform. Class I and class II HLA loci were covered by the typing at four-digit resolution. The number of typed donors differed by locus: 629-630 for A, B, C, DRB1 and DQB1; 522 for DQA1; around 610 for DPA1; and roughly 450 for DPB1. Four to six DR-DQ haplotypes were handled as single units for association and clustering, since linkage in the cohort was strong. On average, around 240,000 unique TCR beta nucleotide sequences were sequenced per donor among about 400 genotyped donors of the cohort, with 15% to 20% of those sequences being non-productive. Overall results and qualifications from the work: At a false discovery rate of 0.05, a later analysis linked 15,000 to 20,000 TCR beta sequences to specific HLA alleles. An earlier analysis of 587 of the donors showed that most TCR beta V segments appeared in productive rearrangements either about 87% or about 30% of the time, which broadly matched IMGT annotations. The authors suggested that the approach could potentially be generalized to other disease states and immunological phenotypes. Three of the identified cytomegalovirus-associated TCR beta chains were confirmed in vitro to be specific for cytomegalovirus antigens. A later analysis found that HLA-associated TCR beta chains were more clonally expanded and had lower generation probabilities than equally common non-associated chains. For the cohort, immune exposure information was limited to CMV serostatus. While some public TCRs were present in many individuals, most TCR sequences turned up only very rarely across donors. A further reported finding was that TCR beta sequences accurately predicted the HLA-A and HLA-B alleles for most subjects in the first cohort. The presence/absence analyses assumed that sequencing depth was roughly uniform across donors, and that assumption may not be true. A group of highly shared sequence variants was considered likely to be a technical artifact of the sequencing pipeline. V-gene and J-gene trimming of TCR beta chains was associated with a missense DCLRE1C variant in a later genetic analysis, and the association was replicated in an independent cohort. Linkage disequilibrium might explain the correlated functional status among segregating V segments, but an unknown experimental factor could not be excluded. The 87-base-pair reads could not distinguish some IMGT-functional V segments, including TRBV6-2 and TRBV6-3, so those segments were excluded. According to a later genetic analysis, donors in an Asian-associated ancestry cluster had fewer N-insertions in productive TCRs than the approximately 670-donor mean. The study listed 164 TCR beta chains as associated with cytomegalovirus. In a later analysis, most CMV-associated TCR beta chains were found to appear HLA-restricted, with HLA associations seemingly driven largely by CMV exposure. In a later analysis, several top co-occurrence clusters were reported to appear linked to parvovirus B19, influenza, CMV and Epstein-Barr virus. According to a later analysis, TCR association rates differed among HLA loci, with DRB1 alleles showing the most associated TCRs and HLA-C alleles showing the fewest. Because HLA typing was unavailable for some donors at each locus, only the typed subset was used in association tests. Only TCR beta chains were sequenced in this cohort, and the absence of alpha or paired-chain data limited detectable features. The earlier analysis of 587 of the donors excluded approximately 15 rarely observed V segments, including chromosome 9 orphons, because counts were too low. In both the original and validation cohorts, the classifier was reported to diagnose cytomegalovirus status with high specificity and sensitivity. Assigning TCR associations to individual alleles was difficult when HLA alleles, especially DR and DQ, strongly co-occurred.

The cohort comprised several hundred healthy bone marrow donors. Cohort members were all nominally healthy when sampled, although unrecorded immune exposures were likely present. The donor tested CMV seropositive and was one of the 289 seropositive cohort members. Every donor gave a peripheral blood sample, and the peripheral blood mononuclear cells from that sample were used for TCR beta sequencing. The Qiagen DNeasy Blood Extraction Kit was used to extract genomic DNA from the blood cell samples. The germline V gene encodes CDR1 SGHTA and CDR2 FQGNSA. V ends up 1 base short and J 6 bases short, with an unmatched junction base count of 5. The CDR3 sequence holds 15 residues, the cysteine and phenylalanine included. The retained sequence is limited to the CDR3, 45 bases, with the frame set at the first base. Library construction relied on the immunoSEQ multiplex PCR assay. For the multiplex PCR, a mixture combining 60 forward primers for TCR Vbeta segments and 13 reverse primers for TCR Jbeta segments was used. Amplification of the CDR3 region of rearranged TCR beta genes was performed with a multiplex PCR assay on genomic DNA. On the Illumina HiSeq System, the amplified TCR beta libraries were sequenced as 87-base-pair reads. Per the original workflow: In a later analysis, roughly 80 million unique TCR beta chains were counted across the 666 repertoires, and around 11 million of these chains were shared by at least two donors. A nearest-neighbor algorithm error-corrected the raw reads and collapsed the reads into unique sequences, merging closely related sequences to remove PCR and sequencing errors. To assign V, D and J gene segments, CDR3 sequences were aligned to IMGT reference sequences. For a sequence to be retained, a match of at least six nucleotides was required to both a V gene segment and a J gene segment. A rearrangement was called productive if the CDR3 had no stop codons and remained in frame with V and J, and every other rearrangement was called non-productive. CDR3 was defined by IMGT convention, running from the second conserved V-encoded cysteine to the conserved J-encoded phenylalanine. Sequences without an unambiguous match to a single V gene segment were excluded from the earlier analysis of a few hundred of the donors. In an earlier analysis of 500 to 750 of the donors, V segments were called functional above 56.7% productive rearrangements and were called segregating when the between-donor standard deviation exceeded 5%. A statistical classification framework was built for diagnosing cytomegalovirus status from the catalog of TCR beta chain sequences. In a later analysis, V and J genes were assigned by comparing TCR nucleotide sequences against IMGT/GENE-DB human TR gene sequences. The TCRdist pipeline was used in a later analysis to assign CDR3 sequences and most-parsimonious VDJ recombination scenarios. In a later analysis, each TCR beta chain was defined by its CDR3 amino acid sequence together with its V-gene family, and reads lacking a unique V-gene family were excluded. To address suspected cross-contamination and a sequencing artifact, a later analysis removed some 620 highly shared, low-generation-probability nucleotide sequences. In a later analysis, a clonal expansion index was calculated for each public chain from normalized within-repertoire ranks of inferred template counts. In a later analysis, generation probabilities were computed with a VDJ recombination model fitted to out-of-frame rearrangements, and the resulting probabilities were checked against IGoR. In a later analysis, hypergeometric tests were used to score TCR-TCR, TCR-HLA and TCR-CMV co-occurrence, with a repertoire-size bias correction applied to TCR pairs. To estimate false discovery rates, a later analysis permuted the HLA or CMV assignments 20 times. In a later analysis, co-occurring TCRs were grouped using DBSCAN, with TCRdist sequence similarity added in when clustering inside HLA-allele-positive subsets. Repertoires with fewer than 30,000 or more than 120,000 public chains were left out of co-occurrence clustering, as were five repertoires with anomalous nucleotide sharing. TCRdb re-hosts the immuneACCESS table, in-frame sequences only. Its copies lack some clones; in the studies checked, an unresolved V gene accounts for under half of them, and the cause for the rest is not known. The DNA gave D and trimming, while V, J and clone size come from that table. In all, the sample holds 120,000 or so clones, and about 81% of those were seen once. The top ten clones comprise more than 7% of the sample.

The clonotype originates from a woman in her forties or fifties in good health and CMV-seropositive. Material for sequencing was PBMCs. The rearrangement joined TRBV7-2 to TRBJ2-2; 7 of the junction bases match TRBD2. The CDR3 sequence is CASSLGGLFAGELFF. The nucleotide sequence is TGTGCCAGCAGCTTAGGGGGACTATTCGCCGGGGAGCTGTTTTTT.